The sequence of this T cell receptor beta chain was determined in a study of identical twins. Study findings and constraints: Invariant cells of the MAIT and iNKT types might have partly distorted the zero-insertion analyses.

This clonotype was seen only a few times. What it recognizes is unknown. The J segment lost 2 bases and the V segment lost 6 bases, leaving 5 bases of the junction unmatched. The CDR3 covers 15 residues. Germline V gene data show CDR1 as MNHNS and CDR2 as SASEGT. TCRdb reprocessed the 5' RACE reads via MiXCR and lists one record per CDR3 protein. The data hold some 500,000 distinct CDR3 sequences, with around 9.6% observed a single time. Another study also made use of these data, one on yellow fever vaccine responses in identical twins.

Source material: PBMCs. J is TRBJ2-1 and V is TRBV6-1, with 9 bases aligning to TRBD1. The clonotype comes from a woman aged 18-30 years in good health. CDR3 DNA: TGTGCCAGCAGACCCGGGACAGGGCCCTACAATGAGCAGTTCTTC. It encodes CASRPGTGPYNEQFF.